The 24 T cell receptor beta chains reported below all come from one sample, sequenced in a study of early T cells in non-severe SARS-CoV-2 infection. TCRdb redid the calling of the 5' RACE reads with MiXCR, one entry per CDR3 protein. The table shows about 61,000 distinct CDR3 sequences, with 11% occurring only once. The sequencing input was whole blood. These receptors all stem from an adult who was a healthcare worker with PCR-confirmed SARS-CoV-2 infection or an uninfected control (not recorded which).

Here the CDR3 reads CSATVDTQYF. Here the CDR3 DNA reads TGCAGTGCTACGGTAGATACGCAGTATTTT. The V and J genes are TRBV20-1 and TRBJ2-3; D gene ambiguous. CDR3 length equals 10 residues. Germline values: CDR1 DFQATT, CDR2 SNEGSKA (reference sequence). Trimming removed 4 bases at V and 5 bases at J, with 4 bases between.

The rearrangement links TRBV20-1 to TRBJ1-2; a possible D gene is TRBD1 (6 bases). Between the trimmed V and J ends, which lost 4 bases and 4 bases, there was a span of 13 bases. The CDR3 is 13 residues long. CDR1 is DFQATT and CDR2 is SNEGSKA in the germline V gene (reference sequence). CDR3 protein: CSATGQLGYGYTF. Written as DNA, the CDR3 is TGCAGTGCTACGGGACAACTGGGCTATGGCTACACCTTC.

The sample holds many counts of this clonotype. This rearrangement joins TRBV7-9 to TRBJ2-3, with a weak D call TRBD2 (6 bases). This CDR3 contains 15 residues. Germline assignment: CDR1 SEHNR and CDR2 FQNEAQ (reference sequence). Trimming shortened V by 2 bases and J by 3 bases, and 12 bases separated the two germline ends. DNA of the CDR3: TGTGCCAGCAGCTTATGGCGGGGCCTTACAGATACGCAGTATTTT. Translated: CASSLWRGLTDTQYF.

V is TRBV29-1 and J is TRBJ2-7, with 7 bases aligning to TRBD1. The germline CDR1 and CDR2 sequences are SQVTM and ANQGSEA. The CDR3 sequence is 13 residues long. With V trimmed by 4 bases and J by 4 bases, 7 bases remained unmatched. CDR3 nucleotides: TGCAGCGTTGCCATGGACAGGCCGTACGAGCAGTACTTC. Its protein is CSVAMDRPYEQYF.

This clonotype was counted ten times or more. This chain joins TRBV19 and TRBJ2-6; 7 bases are shared with TRBD2. CDR1 and CDR2 (germline): LNHDA, SQIVND (reference sequence). V lost 8 bases, J lost 0 bases, and 7 bases stayed unmatched. The CDR3 covers 16 residues. The CDR3 reads CASSREGISGANVLTF. CDR3 sequence (DNA): TGTGCCAGTTCAAGGGAGGGGATCTCTGGGGCCAACGTCCTGACTTTC.

This clonotype was observed at least ten times. The gene calls are TRBV10-1 and TRBJ2-1, with TRBD2 matching over 10 bases. Germline V gene sequence: CDR1 WNHNN, CDR2 SYGVQD (reference sequence). Unmatched junction bases numbered 4, after V lost 3 bases and J lost 5 bases. CDR3 size: 15 residues. As DNA, the CDR3 is TGCGCCAGCAGTGATGGACTAGCGGCTAACAATGAGCAGTTCTTC. Its protein product is CASSDGLAANNEQFF.

In its sample, this clonotype was seen many times. The CDR3 sequence is CASTLYGARHNTEAFF. CDR3 coding DNA: TGCGCCAGCACCCTATACGGGGCGAGACACAACACTGAAGCTTTCTTT. The J gene is TRBJ1-1, the V gene TRBV5-1; maybe TRBD1 (5 bases). CDR1 is SGHRS and CDR2 is YFSETQ in the germline V gene. Between the trimmed V and J ends, which lost 6 bases and 2 bases, there was a span of 20 bases. The CDR3 spans 16 residues.

J is TRBJ2-1 and V is TRBV7-2; D call uncertain. Trimming stripped 2 bases from V and 8 bases from J, with 4 bases between. CDR1 and CDR2 (germline): SGHTA, FQGNSA. The CDR3 sequence is 11 residues long. This chain's CDR3 is CASSLRHEQFF. The CDR3 coding sequence is TGTGCCAGCAGCTTACGGCATGAGCAGTTCTTC.

This clonotype appeared many times. V usage is TRBV3-1 and J usage is TRBJ2-5, with 12 bases lining up with TRBD2. CDR1 and CDR2 (germline): LGHDT, YNNKEL (reference sequence). Trimming took 4 bases from V and 6 from J; bases not matched to a gene: 6. This CDR3 comprises 15 residues. CDR3 region: CASSPRTSGAKTQYF. The CDR3, as DNA: TGTGCCAGCAGCCCAAGGACTAGCGGGGCAAAGACCCAGTACTTC.

This clonotype was detected many times. This sequence joins TRBV29-1 and TRBJ1-5; a possible D gene is TRBD1 (5 bases). From germline, CDR1 is SQVTM and CDR2 ANQGSEA. V lost 6 bases and J 6 bases, leaving 15 bases between the germline ends. The CDR3 loop spans 13 amino acids. The CDR3 region is CSVSGGVGQPQHF. The CDR3 DNA follows: TGCAGCGTCTCCGGGGGGGTCGGTCAGCCCCAGCATTTT.

This clonotype was picked up a small number of times. The chain couples TRBV30 to TRBJ2-7; 7 nucleotides line up with TRBD1. J was trimmed by 2 bases and V by 0 bases; bases with no gene match: 4. The germline V gene encodes CDR1 GTSNPN and CDR2 SVGIG (reference sequence). The CDR3 spans 14 residues. The CDR3: CAWSVSRGTYEQYF. The CDR3 DNA is TGTGCCTGGAGTGTATCCAGGGGGACCTACGAGCAGTACTTC.

This clonotype was found many times. For the CDR3, the DNA is TGTGCCAGTAGTGCAAGCGGGGGGAATGAGCAGTTCTTC. Protein sequence: CASSASGGNEQFF. The chain employs TRBV19 and TRBJ2-1, with 9 bases that match TRBD2. This CDR3 contains 13 residues. Trimming at V came to 5 bases and at J to 7 bases, leaving 3 bases not matched to a gene. The germline V gene encodes CDR1 LNHDA and CDR2 SQIVND (reference sequence).

This clonotype occurred many times. V and J are TRBV10-3 and TRBJ2-3; 7 bases fit TRBD2. The CDR3 has 16 residues. Germline V lookup: CDR1 ENHRY, CDR2 SYGVKD. The J segment lost 1 base and the V segment lost 0 bases, leaving 4 bases of the junction unmatched. Here the CDR3 reads CAISESGLAGTDTQYF. Written as DNA, the CDR3 is TGTGCCATCAGTGAGTCTGGGCTAGCGGGCACAGATACGCAGTATTTT.

This clonotype was seen a few times. The chain is built from TRBV19 and TRBJ2-2; 11 bases are a match to TRBD2. The V and J ends lost 9 bases and 5 bases, in that order; junction bases with no gene match: 11. Germline lookup yields CDR1 LNHDA and CDR2 SQIVND (reference sequence). CDR3 length: 16 residues. CDR3 DNA sequence: TGTGCCAGCGCCGTTTGGGGACTAGCGGAAACCGGGGAGCTGTTTTTT. It is translated as CASAVWGLAETGELFF. Looking up the rest from reference TRBV19 and TRBJ2-2 gives the full variable domain: DGGITQSPKYLFRKEGQNVTLSCEQNLNHDAMYWYRQDPGQGLRLIYYSQIVNDFQKGDIAEGYSVSREKKESFPLTVTSAQKNPTAFYLCASAVWGLAETGELFFGEGSRLTVL.

This clonotype occurred many times. The chain employs TRBV7-6 and TRBJ2-3; D could derive from TRBD1 or TRBD2 (6 bases each). The germline gives CDR1 SGHVS, CDR2 FNYEAQ. The CDR3 runs to 17 residues. V was clipped by 5 bases and J by 1 base, with 19 bases between them. The DNA for the CDR3 is TGTGCCAGCAGCGCAAAAGGGGGGCTCGCGGGCACAGATACGCAGTATTTT. Encoded protein: CASSAKGGLAGTDTQYF.

This clonotype was found many times. This chain links TRBV5-1 with TRBJ2-7; D may be TRBD2 (6 bases). From germline, CDR1 is SGHRS and CDR2 YFSETQ. V gave up 0 bases and J gave up 0 bases, with 10 bases separating them. This CDR3 region has 15 residues. The CDR3 loop reads CASSLGTSRSYEQYF. CDR3 bases: TGCGCCAGCAGCTTGGGTACTAGCCGCTCCTACGAGCAGTACTTC.

This clonotype was picked up many times. The genes are TRBV7-9 and TRBJ1-3, with D tentatively TRBD1 (5 bases). Trimming cost V 5 bases and J 2 bases, with 13 bases left between them. Germline CDR1 and CDR2: SEHNR and FQNEAQ (reference sequence). The CDR3 is made up of 15 amino acids. The CDR3: CASSPLGGAGNTIYF. The DNA for the CDR3 is TGTGCCAGCAGCCCCCTTGGGGGGGCTGGAAACACCATATATTTT.

This clonotype has at least ten counts. The rearrangement uses TRBV5-1 and TRBJ2-3, with 8 bases identical to TRBD2. The germline V gene encodes CDR1 SGHRS and CDR2 YFSETQ. The CDR3 is 16 amino acids. With 4 bases clipped from V and 0 bases from J, the junction kept 7 bases outside the gene matches. The CDR3 region is CASSPSGGGSTDTQYF. As DNA, the CDR3 is TGCGCCAGCAGCCCCTCGGGCGGGGGGAGCACAGATACGCAGTATTTT.

In its sample, this clonotype was seen many times. V and J are TRBV7-9 and TRBJ2-3, with D unresolved. This CDR3 has 13 residues. V lost 8 bases and J lost 0, with 9 bases in between. From germline, CDR1 is SEHNR and CDR2 FQNEAQ (reference sequence). CDR3 in DNA: TGTGCCAGCGGATTTTCTAGCACAGATACGCAGTATTTT. Translating it yields CASGFSSTDTQYF.

This clonotype was recorded many times. The rearrangement joins TRBV30 to TRBJ1-4, with D unclear. V lost 0 bases and J 5 bases, leaving 7 bases between the germline ends. Germline lookup yields CDR1 GTSNPN and CDR2 SVGIG (reference sequence). The CDR3 is 13 residues long. The CDR3 DNA reads TGTGCCTGGAGTGTACGACGCAATGAAAAACTGTTTTTT. It codes for CAWSVRRNEKLFF.

This clonotype was found many times. The V and J genes are TRBV2 and TRBJ2-2; 8 nucleotides align to TRBD2. Germline lookup yields CDR1 SNHLY and CDR2 FYNNEI. The trim removed 7 bases at V and 2 bases at J, leaving 12 bases unmatched. The CDR3 runs to 17 residues. CDR3 in amino acids: CASTIGAGAGNTGELFF. The CDR3 DNA sequence: TGTGCCAGCACCATTGGAGCGGGGGCGGGCAACACCGGGGAGCTGTTTTTT.

This clonotype came up many times. The chain has TRBV18 and TRBJ2-7; D is unclear. Germline values: CDR1 KGHSH, CDR2 LQKENI. The CDR3 is made up of 13 amino acids. The ends were cut back, 3 bases at V and 0 bases at J, with 6 bases in the middle. DNA for the CDR3: TGTGCCAGCTCACCCCCGAGCTCCTACGAGCAGTACTTC. Encoded protein: CASSPPSSYEQYF.

This clonotype showed up just a few times. The rearrangement joins TRBV6-1 to TRBJ2-7, with D perhaps matching TRBD1 (6 bases). This CDR3 spans 14 amino acids. V gave up 5 bases and J gave up 2 bases, with 13 bases separating them. Germline-derived CDR1 and CDR2 are MNHNS and SASEGT. The CDR3 here is CASSSVRTAYEQYF. In DNA form, the CDR3 reads TGTGCCAGCAGTTCTGTTCGGACAGCCTACGAGCAGTACTTC.

The V gene is TRBV2, the J gene TRBJ1-6; D is perhaps TRBD1 (5 bases). Deletions cut 3 bases from V and 7 bases from J, with 13 bases between. This CDR3 spans 15 amino acids. Germline CDR1 and CDR2: SNHLY and FYNNEI. CDR3 nucleotides: TGTGCCAGCAGTGATGATGAGGGGTACAATTCACCCCTCCACTTT. Translating gives CASSDDEGYNSPLHF.